This record concerns one T cell receptor beta chain sequence. The antigen is unknown. Looked up from germline, CDR1 is SGHRS and CDR2 is YFSETQ. This CDR3 has 14 amino acids. The V segment lost 8 bases and the J segment 2 bases; nucleotides outside the gene matches: 6. The sample is drawn from a study of T cells in Graves' hyperthyroidism and ophthalmopathy. Study-level results: Classification by a 13 V-J model distinguished ophthalmopathy from stable hyperthyroidism. Most thyroid clonotypes expanded above 0.001 were also detected in blood. Progression to ophthalmopathy was predicted a median of roughly seven months early.

Exclusions: uncontrolled infection, other autoimmune disease, pregnancy, lactation. RNA transcripts provided the source from which TCR beta CDR3 regions were amplified. An initial round of RT-PCR targeting the TCR CDR3 relied on the HTBI primer set. One entry per CDR3 protein results from TCRdb running MiXCR on the multiplex PCR reads. The profile covers about 380,000 distinct CDR3 sequences, with approximately 15% appearing a single time and about 11% taken by the ten largest. The sequenced sample was blood. The receptor was isolated from a woman aged 60-70 years with Graves' hyperthyroidism. This chain links TRBV5-1 with TRBJ2-2; 7 bases match TRBD1. CDR3 protein: CASQTGANTGELFF. CDR3 bases: TGCGCCAGTCAAACAGGGGCCAACACCGGGGAGCTGTTTTTT.